The sequence of this TCR beta chain was determined in a study of radiotherapy plus CTLA-4 blockade in lung cancer. Overall study context: Patients showed objective responses in 15% to 20% of cases and disease control in under 35%.

Method: immunoSEQ multiplex PCR; TCRdb's copy keeps in-frame clones and lacks some. The repertoire holds about 110,000 clones, with over 65% as singletons. Whole-study results and caveats: Once radiotherapy plus ipilimumab had been given, TCR clones derived from tumor expanded in blood. Early blood T cell clone dynamics reportedly forecast response best, with interferon-beta.

Germline V lookup: CDR1 LGHNA, CDR2 YNFKEQ. Trimming cost V 1 base and J 3 bases; bases outside gene matches: 8. The CDR3 covers 18 residues. Points on this clone: The target antigen is unknown.

Material: peripheral blood, obtained from a patient treated with radiotherapy plus ipilimumab. The TCR comes from a human donor with non-small cell lung cancer that progressed on radiotherapy plus ipilimumab. Some clones in this sample may be carry-over from other donors' samples. This sequence joins TRBV4-2 and TRBJ2-3, with TRBD2 matching over 12 bases. Here the CDR3 reads CASSQASTSGGRTDTQYF. CDR3 coding DNA: TGTGCCAGCAGCCAAGCTTCCACTAGCGGGGGGCGTACAGATACGCAGTATTTT.